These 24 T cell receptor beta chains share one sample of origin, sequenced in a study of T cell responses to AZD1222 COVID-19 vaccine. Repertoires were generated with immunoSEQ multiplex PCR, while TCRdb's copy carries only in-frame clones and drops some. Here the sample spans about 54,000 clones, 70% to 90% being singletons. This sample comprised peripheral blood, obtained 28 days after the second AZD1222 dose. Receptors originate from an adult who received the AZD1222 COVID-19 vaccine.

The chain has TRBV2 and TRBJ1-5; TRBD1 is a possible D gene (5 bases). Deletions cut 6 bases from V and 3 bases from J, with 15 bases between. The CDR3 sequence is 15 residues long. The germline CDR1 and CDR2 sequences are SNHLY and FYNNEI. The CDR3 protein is CASRFTQGNNQPQHF. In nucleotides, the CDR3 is TGTGCCAGCAGATTTACTCAGGGAAACAATCAGCCCCAGCATTTT.

CDR3 region: CASSFDGSNQPQHF. Written as DNA, the CDR3 is TGTGCCAGCAGCTTCGACGGTAGCAATCAGCCCCAGCATTTT. The genes are TRBV11-2 and TRBJ1-5, with D uncertain. CDR3 length: 14 amino acids. Germline CDR1 is SGHAT and CDR2 is FQNNGV. Trimming removed 3 bases at V and 0 bases at J, with 6 bases between. Together with reference TRBV11-2 and TRBJ1-5, the CDR3 gives the full variable domain: EAGVAQSPRYKIIEKRQSVAFWCNPISGHATLYWYQQILGQGPKLLIQFQNNGVVDDSQLPKDRFSAERLKGVDSTLKIQPAKLEDSAVYLCASSFDGSNQPQHFGDGTRLSIL.

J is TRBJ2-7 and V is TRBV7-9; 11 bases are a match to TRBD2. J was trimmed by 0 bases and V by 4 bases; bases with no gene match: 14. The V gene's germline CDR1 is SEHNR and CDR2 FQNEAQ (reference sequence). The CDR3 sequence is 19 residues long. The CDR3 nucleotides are TGTGCCAGCAGCTCCGTAACTAGCGGGAGAATATTTGCCTCCTACGAGCAGTACTTC. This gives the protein CASSSVTSGRIFASYEQYF.

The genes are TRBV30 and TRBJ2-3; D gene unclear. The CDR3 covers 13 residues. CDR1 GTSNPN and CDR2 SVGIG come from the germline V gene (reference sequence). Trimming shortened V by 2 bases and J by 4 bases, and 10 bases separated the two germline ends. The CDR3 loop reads CAWSPASADTQYF. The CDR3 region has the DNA TGTGCCTGGAGTCCGGCAAGCGCAGATACGCAGTATTTT.

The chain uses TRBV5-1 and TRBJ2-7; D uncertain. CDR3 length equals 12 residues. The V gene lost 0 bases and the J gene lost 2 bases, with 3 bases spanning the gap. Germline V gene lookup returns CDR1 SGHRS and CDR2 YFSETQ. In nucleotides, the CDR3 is TGCGCCAGCAGCTTGGGAACCTACGAGCAGTACTTC. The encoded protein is CASSLGTYEQYF.

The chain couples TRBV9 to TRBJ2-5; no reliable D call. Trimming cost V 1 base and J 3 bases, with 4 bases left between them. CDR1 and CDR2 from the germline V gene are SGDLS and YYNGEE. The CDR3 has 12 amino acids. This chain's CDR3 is CASSVTEETQYF. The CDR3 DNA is TGTGCCAGCAGCGTAACGGAAGAGACCCAGTACTTC.

CDR3 protein: CASSPRIYRDRSTDTQYF. CDR3 bases: TGTGCCAGCAGTCCCCGAATATACCGGGACAGGAGCACAGATACGCAGTATTTT. The rearrangement joins TRBV28 to TRBJ2-3; the match to TRBD1 covers 8 bases. With V trimmed by 5 bases and J by 0 bases, 13 bases remained unmatched. This CDR3 spans 18 amino acids. Germline CDR1 reads MDHEN; CDR2 reads SYDVKM.

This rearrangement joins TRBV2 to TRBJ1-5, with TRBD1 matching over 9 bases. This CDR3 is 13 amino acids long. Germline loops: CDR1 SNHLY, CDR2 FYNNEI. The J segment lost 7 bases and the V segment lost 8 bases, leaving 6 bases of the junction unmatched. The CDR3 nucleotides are TGTGCCAGCCAGGACAGGGGCAGGCAGCCCCAGCATTTT. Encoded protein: CASQDRGRQPQHF. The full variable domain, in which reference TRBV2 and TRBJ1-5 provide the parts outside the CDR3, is EPEVTQTPSHQVTQMGQEVILRCVPISNHLYFYWYRQILGQKVEFLVSFYNNEISEKSEIFDDQFSVERPDGSNFTLKIRSTKLEDSAMYFCASQDRGRQPQHFGDGTRLSIL.

The CDR3 bases are TGTGCCAGCAGTAGACCAGGCCATCAGCCCCAGCATTTT. It encodes CASSRPGHQPQHF. The rearrangement uses TRBV12-3 or TRBV12-4 and TRBJ1-5; D is undetermined. The length of the CDR3 is 13 residues. V shed 5 bases and J shed 5 bases, with 10 bases lying between them.

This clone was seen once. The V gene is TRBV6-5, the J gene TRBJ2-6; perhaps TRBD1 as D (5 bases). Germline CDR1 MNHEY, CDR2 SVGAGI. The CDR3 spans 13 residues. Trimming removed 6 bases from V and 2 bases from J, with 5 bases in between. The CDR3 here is CASSRAGANVLTF. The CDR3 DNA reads TGTGCCAGCAGCAGGGCTGGGGCCAACGTCCTGACTTTC.

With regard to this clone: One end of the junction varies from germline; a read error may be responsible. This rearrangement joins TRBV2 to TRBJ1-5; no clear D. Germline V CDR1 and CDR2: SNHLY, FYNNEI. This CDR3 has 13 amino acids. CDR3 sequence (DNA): TGTGCCAGCAACGGAATTAGCTATCAGCCCCAGCATTTT. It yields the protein CASNGISYQPQHF.

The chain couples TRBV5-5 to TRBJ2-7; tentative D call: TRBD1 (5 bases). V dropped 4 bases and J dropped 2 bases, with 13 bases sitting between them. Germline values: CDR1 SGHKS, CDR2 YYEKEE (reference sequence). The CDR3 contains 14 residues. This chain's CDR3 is CASSVDNTPYEQYF. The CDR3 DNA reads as TGTGCCAGCAGCGTGGACAACACTCCCTACGAGCAGTACTTC.

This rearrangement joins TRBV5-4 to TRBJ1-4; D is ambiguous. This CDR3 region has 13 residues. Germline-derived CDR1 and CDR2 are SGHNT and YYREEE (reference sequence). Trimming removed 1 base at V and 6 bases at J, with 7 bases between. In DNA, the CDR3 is TGTGCCAGCAGCTTGTGGGCAGATGAAAAACTGTTTTTT. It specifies CASSLWADEKLFF.

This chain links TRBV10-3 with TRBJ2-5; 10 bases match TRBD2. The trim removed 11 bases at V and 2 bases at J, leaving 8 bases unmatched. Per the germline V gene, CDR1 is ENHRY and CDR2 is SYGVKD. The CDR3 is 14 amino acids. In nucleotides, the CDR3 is TGTGCCTCAGGCCGTAGCGGGGGGCAAGAGACCCAGTACTTC. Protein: CASGRSGGQETQYF.

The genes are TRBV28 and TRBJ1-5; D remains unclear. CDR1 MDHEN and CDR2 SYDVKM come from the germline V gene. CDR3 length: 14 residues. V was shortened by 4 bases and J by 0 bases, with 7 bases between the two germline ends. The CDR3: CASSYVNSNQPQHF. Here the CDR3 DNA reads TGTGCCAGCAGTTACGTAAATAGCAATCAGCCCCAGCATTTT.

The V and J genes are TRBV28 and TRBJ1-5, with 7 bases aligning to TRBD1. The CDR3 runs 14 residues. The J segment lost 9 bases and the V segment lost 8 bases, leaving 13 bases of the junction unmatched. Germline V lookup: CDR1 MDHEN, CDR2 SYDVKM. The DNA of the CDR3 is TGTGCCAGCTACGACAGGGCCCAGGTAGGGCCCCAGCATTTT. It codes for CASYDRAQVGPQHF.

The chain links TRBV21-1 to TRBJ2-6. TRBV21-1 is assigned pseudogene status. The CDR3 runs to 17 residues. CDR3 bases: TGTGCCAGCAGCAAAGGAAGAAGGACCTCTGGGGCCAACGTCCTGACTTTC. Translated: CASSKGRRTSGANVLTF.

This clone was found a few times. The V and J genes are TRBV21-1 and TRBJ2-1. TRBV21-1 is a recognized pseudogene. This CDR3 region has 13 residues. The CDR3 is CASRALLWNEQFF. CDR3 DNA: TGTGCCAGCAGGGCGCTGCTCTGGAATGAGCAGTTCTTC.

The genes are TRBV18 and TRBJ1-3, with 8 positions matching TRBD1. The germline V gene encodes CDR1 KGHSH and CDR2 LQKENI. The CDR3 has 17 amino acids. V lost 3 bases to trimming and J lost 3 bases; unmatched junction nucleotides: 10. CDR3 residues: CASSPRGTGSFGNTIYF. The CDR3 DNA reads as TGTGCCAGCTCACCGCGTGGGACAGGCTCTTTTGGAAACACCATATATTTT.

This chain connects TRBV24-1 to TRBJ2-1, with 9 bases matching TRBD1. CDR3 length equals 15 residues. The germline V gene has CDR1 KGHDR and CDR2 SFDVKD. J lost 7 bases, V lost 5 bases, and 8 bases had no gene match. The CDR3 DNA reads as TGTGCCACCAGTGGAGCGGGACAGGGTAAGAATGAGCAGTTCTTC. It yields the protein CATSGAGQGKNEQFF.

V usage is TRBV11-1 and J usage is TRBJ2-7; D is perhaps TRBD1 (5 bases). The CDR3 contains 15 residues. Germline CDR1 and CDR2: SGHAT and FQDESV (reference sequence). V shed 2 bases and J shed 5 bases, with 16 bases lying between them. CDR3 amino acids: CASSLSPGQFDEQYF. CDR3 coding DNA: TGTGCCAGCAGCTTAAGTCCCGGACAATTCGACGAGCAGTACTTC.

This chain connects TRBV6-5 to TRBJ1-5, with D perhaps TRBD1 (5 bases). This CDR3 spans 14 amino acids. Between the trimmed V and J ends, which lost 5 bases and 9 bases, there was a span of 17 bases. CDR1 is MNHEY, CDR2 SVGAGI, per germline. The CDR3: CASSMRQLEMPQHF. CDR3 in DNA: TGTGCCAGCAGTATGAGACAGCTGGAAATGCCCCAGCATTTT.

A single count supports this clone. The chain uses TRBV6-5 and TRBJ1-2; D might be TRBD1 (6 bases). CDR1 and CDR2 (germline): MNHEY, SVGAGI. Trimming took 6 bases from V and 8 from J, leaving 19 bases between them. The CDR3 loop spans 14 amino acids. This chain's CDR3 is CASRNSGTRNGYTF. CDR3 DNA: TGTGCCAGCAGGAACTCCGGGACAAGGAACGGCTACACCTTC.

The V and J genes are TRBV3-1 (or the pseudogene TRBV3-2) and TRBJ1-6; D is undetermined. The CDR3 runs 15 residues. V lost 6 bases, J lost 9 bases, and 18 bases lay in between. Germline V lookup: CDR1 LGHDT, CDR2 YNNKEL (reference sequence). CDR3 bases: TGTGCCAGCAGACCAAGTATACGAAGCGGTTCACCCCTCCACTTT. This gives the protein CASRPSIRSGSPLHF.